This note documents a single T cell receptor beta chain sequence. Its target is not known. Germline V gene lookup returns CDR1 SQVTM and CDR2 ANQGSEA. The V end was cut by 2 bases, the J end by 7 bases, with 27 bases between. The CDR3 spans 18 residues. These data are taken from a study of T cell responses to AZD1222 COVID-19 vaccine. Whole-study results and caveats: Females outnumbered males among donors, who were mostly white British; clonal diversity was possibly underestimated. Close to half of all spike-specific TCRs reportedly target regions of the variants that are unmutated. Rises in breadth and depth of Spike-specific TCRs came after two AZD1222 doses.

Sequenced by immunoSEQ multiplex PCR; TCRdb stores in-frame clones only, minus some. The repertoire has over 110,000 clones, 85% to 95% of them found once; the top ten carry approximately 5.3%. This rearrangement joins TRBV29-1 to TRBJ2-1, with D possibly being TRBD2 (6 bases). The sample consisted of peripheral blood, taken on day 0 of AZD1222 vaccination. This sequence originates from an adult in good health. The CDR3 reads CSVEPTTRGGVAVNEQFF. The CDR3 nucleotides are TGCAGCGTTGAACCGACCACAAGGGGCGGGGTAGCCGTTAATGAGCAGTTCTTC.